Listed here are 30 T cell receptor beta chains from one sample, sequenced in a study of shared clonotypes between healthy human individuals. Some clones are missing from TCRdb's copy, which holds only in-frame ones; the method was immunoSEQ multiplex PCR. The data contain under 2,500,000 clones, more than 90% of them singletons. Sequenced input: naive CD4+ T cells sorted from blood. Subset meaning: CD45RA+ positively selected. These receptor sequences come from a young man in good health.

The genes are TRBV6-6 and TRBJ2-3; 9 bases align to TRBD1. The CDR3 is 16 amino acids. The germline gives CDR1 MNHNY, CDR2 SVGAGI (reference sequence). The J segment lost 2 bases and the V segment lost 2 bases, leaving 5 bases of the junction unmatched. CDR3 amino acids: CASSYRTGDATDTQYF. The CDR3 DNA is TGTGCCAGCAGTTACCGGACAGGGGATGCCACAGATACGCAGTATTTT.

The rearrangement links TRBV28 to TRBJ1-5; the D is unclear. The CDR3 extends over 15 amino acids. Germline loops: CDR1 MDHEN, CDR2 SYDVKM. Trimming left V 3 bases short and J 3 bases short, with 12 bases between. DNA of the CDR3: TGTGCCAGCAGTTTGACCGACTTCTTCAATCAGCCCCAGCATTTT. It is translated as CASSLTDFFNQPQHF. Variable domain in full (rest from reference TRBV28 and TRBJ1-5): DVKVTQSSRYLVKRTGEKVFLECVQDMDHENMFWYRQDPGLGLRLIYFSYDVKMKEKGDIPEGYSVSREKKERFSLILESASTNQTSMYLCASSLTDFFNQPQHFGDGTRLSIL.

Details on this clone: The sample holds other DNA sequences that translate to the same CDR3. The J gene is TRBJ2-7, the V gene TRBV5-1; 8 positions match TRBD1. The V and J ends lost 1 base and 4 bases, in that order; junction bases with no gene match: 4. Germline loops: CDR1 SGHRS, CDR2 YFSETQ. The length of the CDR3 is 14 residues. The CDR3 here is CASSLSGTGYEQYF. As DNA, the CDR3 is TGCGCCAGCAGCTTGTCGGGGACAGGTTACGAGCAGTACTTC.

The V and J genes are TRBV2 and TRBJ1-5; the D is unclear. This CDR3 has 13 residues. Germline values: CDR1 SNHLY, CDR2 FYNNEI. The V and J ends lost 6 bases and 6 bases respectively, with 12 bases between them. DNA of the CDR3: TGTGCCAGCAGCGGTGACATACCTCAGCCCCAGCATTTT. Protein product: CASSGDIPQPQHF.

This clone appeared once. This chain links TRBV2 with TRBJ2-3; TRBD2 matches 9 bases. Germline V gives CDR1 SNHLY, CDR2 FYNNEI. The CDR3 consists of 16 residues. Unmatched junction bases numbered 8, after V lost 2 bases and J lost 5 bases. CDR3 bases: TGTGCCAGCAGTGAAACCCTAGCGGGATTTGGAGATACGCAGTATTTT. Translation gives CASSETLAGFGDTQYF. Based on the CDR3 plus reference TRBV2 and TRBJ2-3, the full variable domain is EPEVTQTPSHQVTQMGQEVILRCVPISNHLYFYWYRQILGQKVEFLVSFYNNEISEKSEIFDDQFSVERPDGSNFTLKIRSTKLEDSAMYFCASSETLAGFGDTQYFGPGTRLTVL.

This chain connects TRBV19 to TRBJ1-3; 7 bases match TRBD1. Germline V gene data show CDR1 as LNHDA and CDR2 as SQIVND (reference sequence). J lost 1 base, V lost 4 bases, and 1 base had no gene match. The CDR3 is 14 amino acids. The CDR3 sequence is CASSRQGSGNTIYF. CDR3 nucleotide sequence: TGTGCCAGTAGTAGACAGGGTTCTGGAAACACCATATATTTT.

This chain links TRBV10-3 with TRBJ2-5; 8 bases are shared with TRBD1. There are 17 residues in the CDR3. The junction had 9 bases not matched to a gene; V was cut back by 2 bases and J by 1 base. Germline CDR1 is ENHRY and CDR2 is SYGVKD. DNA for the CDR3: TGTGCCATCAGTGAGGGCGGTAGAGGGACAGGCCAAGAGACCCAGTACTTC. Residues: CAISEGGRGTGQETQYF.

This CDR3 reads CASSQSPGTGNEKLFF. The CDR3 DNA follows: TGCGCCAGCAGCCAGTCCCCCGGGACAGGGAATGAAAAACTGTTTTTT. The genes are TRBV4-3 and TRBJ1-4, with 9 bases identical to TRBD1. The V segment lost 3 bases and the J segment 5 bases; nucleotides outside the gene matches: 7. Germline CDR1 and CDR2: LGHNA and YSLEER. This CDR3 region has 16 residues.

The chain couples TRBV5-1 to TRBJ2-7; TRBD2 might be the D (6 bases). Germline loops: CDR1 SGHRS, CDR2 YFSETQ. V was pared by 4 bases and J by 2 bases, with 16 bases between. The CDR3 covers 15 residues. The CDR3 reads CASSPTAGGTYEQYF. CDR3 sequence (DNA): TGCGCCAGCAGCCCGACCGCCGGGGGTACCTACGAGCAGTACTTC.

The chain recombines TRBV11-2 with TRBJ2-2; no firm D call. The V and J ends lost 2 bases and 7 bases respectively, with 8 bases between them. Germline assignment: CDR1 SGHAT and CDR2 FQNNGV. The CDR3 is 13 residues long. CDR3 region: CASSLSQRGELFF. For the CDR3, the DNA is TGTGCCAGCAGCTTAAGCCAGCGCGGGGAGCTGTTTTTT.

The V gene is TRBV30, the J gene TRBJ2-7; D remains unclear. This CDR3 has 11 amino acids. The germline V and J ends were trimmed by 0 bases and 10 bases, with 10 bases remaining between them. Looked up from germline, CDR1 is GTSNPN and CDR2 is SVGIG (reference sequence). CDR3 in amino acids: CAWSVSAFQYF. CDR3 DNA sequence: TGTGCCTGGAGTGTTTCGGCCTTCCAGTACTTC.

This chain joins TRBV11-2 and TRBJ1-6; TRBD1 is a possible D gene (5 bases). V lost 1 base and J lost 9, with 16 bases in between. This CDR3 spans 16 amino acids. The germline V gene encodes CDR1 SGHAT and CDR2 FQNNGV. Written as DNA, the CDR3 is TGTGCCAGCAGCTTAGCCCCGGGGGGTCCGGGTTCACCCCTCCACTTT. Protein sequence: CASSLAPGGPGSPLHF.

With regard to this clone: Other DNA sequences from this sample encode an identical CDR3 as well. This chain joins TRBV9 and TRBJ2-3, with D uncertain. The CDR3 is 13 amino acids. Germline lookup yields CDR1 SGDLS and CDR2 YYNGEE. V shed 0 bases and J shed 3 bases, with 5 bases lying between them. In DNA form, the CDR3 reads TGTGCCAGCAGCGTAGCCGGGACAGATACGCAGTATTTT. Protein sequence: CASSVAGTDTQYF. The whole variable domain, filled in from reference TRBV9 and TRBJ2-3, reads DSGVTQTPKHLITATGQRVTLRCSPRSGDLSVYWYQQSLDQGLQFLIQYYNGEERAKGNILERFSAQQFPDLHSELNLSSLELGDSALYFCASSVAGTDTQYFGPGTRLTVL.

V and J are TRBV7-6 and TRBJ2-2, with D maybe TRBD1 (6 bases). The CDR3 length is 16 residues. CDR1 is SGHVS and CDR2 is FNYEAQ in the germline V gene. Trimming pared 7 bases from V and 4 bases from J, leaving 19 bases between. CDR3 region: CASKQGGLAVTGELFF. The CDR3 DNA follows: TGTGCCAGCAAACAGGGTGGGCTTGCGGTCACCGGGGAGCTGTTTTTT.

V gene TRBV5-6 combines with J gene TRBJ2-5; the match to TRBD1 covers 8 bases. The CDR3 is 14 residues long. V shed 4 bases and J 5 bases; nucleotides not matched to a gene: 7. From germline, CDR1 is SGHDT and CDR2 YYEEEE. This CDR3 reads CASSGRTGYETQYF. The CDR3 coding sequence is TGTGCCAGCAGCGGGAGGACAGGGTATGAGACCCAGTACTTC.

The chain recombines TRBV6-1 with TRBJ2-5; 9 nucleotides match TRBD1. There are 15 residues in the CDR3. V lost 5 bases to trimming and J lost 3 bases; unmatched junction nucleotides: 7. Germline lookup yields CDR1 MNHNS and CDR2 SASEGT. For the CDR3, the DNA is TGTGCCAGCAGTTTCCTACGGACAGGGGAAGAGACCCAGTACTTC. The encoded protein is CASSFLRTGEETQYF.

The chain carries TRBV5-1 and TRBJ1-1, with 8 nucleotides matching TRBD1. The V gene's germline CDR1 is SGHRS and CDR2 YFSETQ. The V and J ends lost 1 base and 5 bases, in that order; junction bases with no gene match: 7. The CDR3 sequence is 15 residues long. The CDR3 region has the DNA TGCGCCAGCAGCTTGCCAGGGGGCCAACAAACTGAAGCTTTCTTT. Its protein product is CASSLPGGQQTEAFF.

On this clone itself: Within the sample, other DNA sequences also encode this same CDR3. The CDR3 spells CSAPANYGYTF. The CDR3 DNA is TGCAGCGCACCAGCTAACTATGGCTACACCTTC. This chain links TRBV20-1 with TRBJ1-2; no definite D call. The CDR3 runs 11 residues. Germline V gives CDR1 DFQATT, CDR2 SNEGSKA (reference sequence).

V usage is TRBV2 and J usage is TRBJ1-2, with D unresolved. There are 13 residues in the CDR3. The germline V gene encodes CDR1 SNHLY and CDR2 FYNNEI. The V and J ends lost 10 bases and 4 bases respectively, with 16 bases between them. Here the CDR3 reads CATANGRGYGYTF. The CDR3 DNA is TGTGCCACGGCCAACGGGCGCGGCTATGGCTACACCTTC.

The rearrangement links TRBV7-6 to TRBJ1-3; 9 nucleotides match TRBD1. Germline assignment: CDR1 SGHVS and CDR2 FNYEAQ. CDR3 length: 13 amino acids. Trimming cost V 5 bases and J 12 bases; bases outside gene matches: 8. CDR3 sequence reads: CASSHGQGKVIYF. The CDR3 DNA follows: TGTGCCAGCAGCCACGGACAGGGGAAAGTCATATATTTT.

The V and J genes are TRBV29-1 and TRBJ1-1; D is uncertain. Looked up from germline, CDR1 is SQVTM and CDR2 is ANQGSEA. This CDR3 is 13 amino acids long. The V gene lost 2 bases and the J gene lost 4 bases, with 11 bases spanning the gap. DNA for the CDR3: TGCAGCGTTGAACGGGATCTCGGCACTGAAGCTTTCTTT. This encodes CSVERDLGTEAFF.

This clone was detected once. V usage is TRBV5-8 and J usage is TRBJ1-5; possible D gene TRBD1, 5 bases. This CDR3 is built from 16 residues. In germline, CDR1 is SGHTS, CDR2 YDEGEE. V was trimmed by 4 bases and J by 1 base, leaving 15 bases between them. CDR3 amino acids: CASSRADRGSNQPQHF. CDR3 bases: TGTGCCAGCAGCCGTGCGGACCGGGGGAGCAATCAGCCCCAGCATTTT.

The chain has TRBV18 and TRBJ2-6, with unresolved D. The CDR3 is 17 residues long. CDR1 KGHSH and CDR2 LQKENI come from the germline V gene. Trimming left V 1 base short and J 2 bases short, with 12 bases between. DNA for the CDR3: TGTGCCAGCTCACCACTGACGTCCGCCCCTGGGGCCAACGTCCTGACTTTC. This codes for CASSPLTSAPGANVLTF.

The CDR3 DNA follows: TGTGCCAGCAGTCCCGCTAGCGGGGGGTACCAAGAGACCCAGTACTTC. As protein: CASSPASGGYQETQYF. The J gene is TRBJ2-5, the V gene TRBV28, with 11 bases identical to TRBD2. The CDR3 runs to 16 residues. CDR1 and CDR2 from the germline V gene are MDHEN and SYDVKM. With 5 bases clipped from V and 0 bases from J, the junction kept 5 bases outside the gene matches.

The J gene is TRBJ1-6, the V gene TRBV19; 7 bases fit TRBD1. From germline, CDR1 is LNHDA and CDR2 SQIVND (reference sequence). Trimming cost V 8 bases and J 15 bases; bases outside gene matches: 13. This CDR3 region has 13 residues. The CDR3 DNA reads as TGTGCCAGTTCGGGACAGTTGGGTTCTAACCTCCACTTT. Protein: CASSGQLGSNLHF.

The chain carries TRBV19 and TRBJ2-6, with 11 nucleotides matching TRBD1. CDR1 is LNHDA and CDR2 is SQIVND in the germline V gene (reference sequence). The CDR3 extends over 17 amino acids. With V trimmed by 4 bases and J by 4 bases, 6 bases remained unmatched. The chain's CDR3 is CASSTGQGALGANVLTF. In DNA form, the CDR3 reads TGTGCCAGTAGTACCGGACAGGGGGCGCTGGGGGCCAACGTCCTGACTTTC.

The rearrangement uses TRBV18 and TRBJ2-3, with TRBD2 matching over 9 bases. The J segment lost 5 bases and the V segment lost 3 bases, leaving 15 bases of the junction unmatched. CDR1 and CDR2 from the germline V gene are KGHSH and LQKENI. The CDR3 contains 18 residues. The DNA of the CDR3 is TGTGCCAGCTCACCCGACGCCGGCTTAGCGGGGGCGGGAGATACGCAGTATTTT. Its protein is CASSPDAGLAGAGDTQYF.

The rearrangement joins TRBV28 to TRBJ1-1; D not resolved. Trimming took off 3 bases at V and 1 base at J, with 9 bases between the two ends. The CDR3 loop spans 14 amino acids. The germline CDR1 and CDR2 sequences are MDHEN and SYDVKM. The CDR3 loop is CASSFLQKNTEAFF. CDR3 nucleotide sequence: TGTGCCAGCAGTTTTTTACAGAAGAACACTGAAGCTTTCTTT.

As to this clone: The identical CDR3 is also encoded by other nucleotide sequences in the sample. The V gene is TRBV7-9, the J gene TRBJ2-7; 7 nucleotides agree with TRBD1. The CDR3 spans 14 residues. V was clipped by 2 bases and J by 0 bases; unmatched bases: 1. Germline V lookup: CDR1 SEHNR, CDR2 FQNEAQ (reference sequence). For the CDR3, the DNA is TGTGCCAGCAGCTTAAGACAGGGCTCCTACGAGCAGTACTTC. The encoded protein is CASSLRQGSYEQYF.

This sequence joins TRBV5-1 and TRBJ2-5, with D hard to call. Per the germline V gene, CDR1 is SGHRS and CDR2 is YFSETQ. This CDR3 has 12 amino acids. Trimming took off 4 bases at V and 1 base at J, with 5 bases between the two ends. This chain's CDR3 is CASSTPQETQYF. For the CDR3, the DNA is TGCGCCAGCAGCACCCCCCAAGAGACCCAGTACTTC.